Below, 14 T cell receptor beta chains from the same sample are listed, as sequenced in a study of identical twins. TCRdb analysed the 5' RACE reads with MiXCR anew, one entry per CDR3 protein. The data show about 920,000 distinct CDR3 sequences, about 12% seen once. A further study also used this sample, focusing on yellow fever vaccine responses in identical twins.

The specimen sequenced was PBMCs. These receptors were collected from a woman between 18 and 29 years old in good health.

This clonotype appeared many times. V usage is TRBV11-2 and J usage is TRBJ2-1, with D maybe TRBD1 (6 bases). Germline V gives CDR1 SGHAT, CDR2 FQNNGV. The CDR3 contains 14 residues. Trimming removed 3 bases at V and 5 bases at J, with 11 bases between. The CDR3 loop is CASSFWGPNNEQFF. In DNA form, the CDR3 reads TGTGCCAGCAGCTTTTGGGGGCCCAACAATGAGCAGTTCTTC.

V is TRBV29-1 and J is TRBJ1-4; possibly TRBD1 for D (5 bases). The CDR3 totals 14 residues. Trimming took 7 bases from V and 7 from J, leaving 19 bases between them. The germline CDR1 and CDR2 sequences are SQVTM and ANQGSEA. The CDR3 DNA reads as TGCAGCGCCTGGGACGGACCGACTGGTGAAAAACTGTTTTTT. As protein: CSAWDGPTGEKLFF.

This clonotype was seen a handful of times. The chain employs TRBV24-1 and TRBJ2-1, with D unresolved. The length of the CDR3 is 13 residues. Per germline, CDR1 KGHDR and CDR2 SFDVKD. The V end was cut by 2 bases, the J end by 2 bases, with 3 bases between. CDR3 sequence reads: CATSDSAYNEQFF. The CDR3 DNA sequence: TGTGCCACCAGTGATTCGGCCTACAATGAGCAGTTCTTC.

This clonotype appeared many times. This chain connects TRBV15 to TRBJ1-5, with 7 bases identical to TRBD1. Germline assignment: CDR1 LNHNV and CDR2 YYDKDF (reference sequence). The CDR3 is 13 amino acids. J lost 5 bases, V lost 9 bases, and 7 bases had no gene match. The CDR3 loop reads CATRGRGDQPQHF. CDR3 DNA sequence: TGTGCCACTAGAGGCAGGGGGGATCAGCCCCAGCATTTT.

This clonotype was detected a few times. The CDR3 protein is CASSDTRDIQETQYF. The CDR3 nucleotides read TGTGCCAGCAGTGACACCCGGGACATCCAAGAGACCCAGTACTTC. V is TRBV25-1 and J is TRBJ2-5; possibly TRBD1 for D (6 bases). The CDR3 is 15 residues long. Germline-derived CDR1 and CDR2 are MGHDK and SYGVNS. The V end was cut by 3 bases, the J end by 1 base, with 12 bases between.

This clonotype has a handful of counts. This chain joins TRBV24-1 and TRBJ1-2; no reliable D call. Germline CDR1 KGHDR, CDR2 SFDVKD. V was shortened by 4 bases and J by 4 bases, with 6 bases between the two germline ends. This CDR3 is built from 12 residues. Here the CDR3 reads CATSEPIYGYTF. CDR3 sequence (DNA): TGTGCCACCAGTGAACCAATCTATGGCTACACCTTC.

In its sample, this clonotype was seen a few times. J is TRBJ1-5 and V is TRBV20-1; D possibly corresponds to TRBD1 (5 bases). The CDR3 consists of 15 residues. Germline V gene data show CDR1 as DFQATT and CDR2 as SNEGSKA (reference sequence). Trimming removed 2 bases from V and 3 bases from J, with 14 bases in between. Written as DNA, the CDR3 is TGCAGTGCTAGAAGGGGAGGGACGGTCAATCAGCCCCAGCATTTT. It is translated as CSARRGGTVNQPQHF.

This clonotype came up many times. This sequence joins TRBV6-1 and TRBJ2-7, with 7 bases matching TRBD1. The CDR3 extends over 15 amino acids. After removal of 6 bases from V and 1 base from J, the junction contained 9 bases not matched to a gene. Germline V gives CDR1 MNHNS, CDR2 SASEGT. The CDR3 DNA reads TGTGCCAGCAGACGGGGACAGTCCACTTCCTACGAGCAGTACTTC. It codes for CASRRGQSTSYEQYF.

V gene TRBV28 combines with J gene TRBJ2-2; D ambiguous. V lost 6 bases, J lost 9 bases, and 8 bases lay in between. This CDR3 is 11 amino acids long. Germline assignment: CDR1 MDHEN and CDR2 SYDVKM. This chain's CDR3 is CASRRQRELFF. CDR3 DNA sequence: TGTGCCAGCAGGAGGCAGAGGGAGCTGTTTTTT.

The rearrangement joins TRBV10-1 to TRBJ2-2; D is undetermined. Germline-derived CDR1 and CDR2 are WNHNN and SYGVQD (reference sequence). This CDR3 region has 15 residues. V lost 3 bases to trimming and J lost 5 bases, with 13 bases between them. CDR3 in DNA: TGCGCCAGCAGTGAATGGGTTCTGGGGACCGGGGAGCTGTTTTTT. As protein: CASSEWVLGTGELFF.

At least ten counts were recorded for this clonotype. This chain uses TRBV4-1 with TRBJ1-1; 7 bases are shared with TRBD1. Per the germline V gene, CDR1 is MGHRA and CDR2 is YSYEKL. The CDR3 totals 14 residues. The V and J ends lost 0 bases and 10 bases, in that order; junction bases with no gene match: 8. CDR3 region: CASSQDVRGLSAFF. In nucleotides, the CDR3 is TGCGCCAGCAGCCAAGATGTCAGGGGGTTGTCAGCTTTCTTT.

This chain joins TRBV28 and TRBJ2-3; D not certain. Germline CDR1 reads MDHEN; CDR2 reads SYDVKM. Trimming cost V 2 bases and J 6 bases, with 15 bases left between them. The CDR3 is 15 amino acids. CDR3 in amino acids: CASSLGGISSDTQYF. CDR3 DNA: TGTGCCAGCAGTTTAGGTGGGATCAGTTCTGATACGCAGTATTTT. The full variable domain, rest sourced from reference TRBV28 and TRBJ2-3, is DVKVTQSSRYLVKRTGEKVFLECVQDMDHENMFWYRQDPGLGLRLIYFSYDVKMKEKGDIPEGYSVSREKKERFSLILESASTNQTSMYLCASSLGGISSDTQYFGPGTRLTVL.

The gene calls are TRBV28 and TRBJ1-5; D gene uncertain. The V and J ends lost 5 bases and 3 bases respectively, with 14 bases between them. From germline, CDR1 is MDHEN and CDR2 SYDVKM. This CDR3 region has 15 residues. As DNA, the CDR3 is TGTGCCAGCAGTCTCTCGACGGGCTACAATCAGCCCCAGCATTTT. This sequence encodes CASSLSTGYNQPQHF.

This clonotype was found many times. This chain links TRBV29-1 with TRBJ1-2; 8 bases fit TRBD1. The J segment lost 1 base and the V segment lost 6 bases, leaving 10 bases of the junction unmatched. The CDR3 has 15 amino acids. Germline loops: CDR1 SQVTM, CDR2 ANQGSEA. CDR3 residues: CSVLNPDRVNYGYTF. Written as DNA, the CDR3 is TGCAGCGTCCTGAATCCGGACAGGGTTAACTATGGCTACACCTTC.